The present T cell receptor (beta chain) was sequenced within a study of T cells in Graves' hyperthyroidism and ophthalmopathy. Study at large: Peripheral blood specimens were obtained at initial diagnosis, prior to any treatment.

Amplification targeted TCR beta CDR3 regions from RNA transcripts. TCR CDR3 regions were first amplified by RT-PCR with HTBI primers. TCRdb used MiXCR to reprocess the multiplex PCR reads, holding one entry per CDR3 protein. The data contain hundreds of thousands of distinct CDR3 sequences, 35% to 45% of them seen just once; the ten biggest clones take up 7.5% to 9.5%. Germline lookup yields CDR1 MNHEY and CDR2 SVGAGI. The CDR3 loop spans 13 amino acids. Trimming took 6 bases from V and 6 from J, leaving 9 bases between them. Together with thyroid ultrasound, orbital computed tomography, serum thyroxine and TRAb, clinical symptoms were used for diagnoses.

The J gene is TRBJ2-6, the V gene TRBV6-5, with no clear D. The clonotype originates from a man aged 18-30 years with Graves' hyperthyroidism. The sequenced material came from blood. CDR3 residues: CASRFEEANVLTF. The CDR3 DNA reads TGTGCCAGCAGATTCGAGGAGGCCAACGTCCTGACTTTC.